These 29 T cell receptor beta chains were sequenced from one sample in a study of vaccination and CD4 T cells after COVID-19. Sequenced with the Oncomine TCR Beta short-read assay was DNA taken from cultured CD4+ T cells. TCRdb re-derived calls from the PCR reads in MiXCR, one entry per CDR3 protein. The sample lists under 20,000 distinct CDR3 sequences; about 45% were seen once. No antigen has been identified for these receptors. Treatment given: approximately 9-day PBMC culture with coronavirus spike peptide pools or control peptides (ViraFEST assay). Sequencing input: cultured CD4+ T cells from blood. All receptors come from a human donor with COVID-19.

The CDR3 protein is CATSRDRGLSGNTIYF. In DNA form, the CDR3 reads TGTGCCACCAGCAGGGACAGGGGGCTCTCTGGAAACACCATATATTTT. The chain is built from TRBV15 and TRBJ1-3, with TRBD1 matching over 11 bases. The CDR3 is 16 amino acids. From germline, CDR1 is LNHNV and CDR2 YYDKDF (reference sequence). V trimming: 3 bases; J trimming: 0 bases; junction bases outside the gene matches: 1.

The CDR3 sequence is CASRDRGADTQYF. Here the CDR3 DNA reads TGTGCCAGTAGGGACAGGGGGGCAGATACGCAGTATTTT. The chain uses TRBV19 and TRBJ2-3; TRBD1 matches at 10 bases. CDR1 and CDR2 from the germline V gene are LNHDA and SQIVND (reference sequence). This CDR3 is 13 amino acids long. V was pared by 6 bases and J by 4 bases, with 1 base of the junction left unmatched. Supplemented by reference TRBV19 and TRBJ2-3, the full variable domain reads DGGITQSPKYLFRKEGQNVTLSCEQNLNHDAMYWYRQDPGQGLRLIYYSQIVNDFQKGDIAEGYSVSREKKESFPLTVTSAQKNPTAFYLCASRDRGADTQYFGPGTRLTVL.

This rearrangement joins TRBV20-1 to TRBJ2-1, with D unclear. Germline V gives CDR1 DFQATT, CDR2 SNEGSKA (reference sequence). The germline V and J ends were trimmed by 3 bases and 9 bases, with 18 bases remaining between them. This CDR3 has 14 residues. Here the CDR3 reads CSASGAVGWVEQFF. The CDR3 region has the DNA TGCAGTGCTAGTGGCGCGGTAGGGTGGGTTGAGCAGTTCTTC.

This clonotype was picked up a small number of times. The rearrangement uses TRBV2 and TRBJ1-3, with D tentatively TRBD1 (5 bases). The germline V and J ends were trimmed by 3 bases and 2 bases, with 11 bases remaining between them. CDR3 size: 15 residues. CDR1 is SNHLY, CDR2 FYNNEI, per germline. The CDR3 here is CASSEGQVAGNTIYF. CDR3 bases: TGTGCCAGCAGTGAGGGGCAGGTGGCTGGAAACACCATATATTTT.

The V gene is TRBV5-5, the J gene TRBJ1-5; weak D call: TRBD1 (6 bases). Trimming pared 3 bases from V and 4 bases from J, leaving 11 bases between. The CDR3 sequence is 14 residues long. Per germline, CDR1 SGHKS and CDR2 YYEKEE (reference sequence). In DNA, the CDR3 is TGTGCCAGCAGCTGGGGGGGCCCTAATCAGCCCCAGCATTTT. Encoded protein: CASSWGGPNQPQHF.

The chain carries TRBV6-5 and TRBJ1-6; no firm D call. Trimming took off 4 bases at V and 17 bases at J, with 9 bases between the two ends. This CDR3 has 10 residues. The germline V gene has CDR1 MNHEY and CDR2 SVGAGI. The DNA for the CDR3 is TGTGCCAGCAGTTCGAGGACCTTCCACTTT. Translating gives CASSSRTFHF.

The chain links TRBV10-3 to TRBJ2-7; TRBD1 or TRBD2 may be the D gene (6 bases each). Germline V gene sequence: CDR1 ENHRY, CDR2 SYGVKD. The V gene lost 0 bases and the J gene lost 5 bases, with 11 bases spanning the gap. The CDR3 has 14 amino acids. CDR3 region: CAISESPRGDEQYF. CDR3 DNA: TGTGCCATCAGTGAGTCCCCGAGGGGGGACGAGCAGTACTTC.

A single count supports this clonotype. CDR3: CASSLLSGSGTEAFF. The CDR3 bases are TGTGCCAGCAGTTTACTGTCCGGTTCGGGCACTGAAGCTTTCTTT. V is TRBV12-3 or TRBV12-4 and J is TRBJ1-1; no clear D gene. The CDR3 extends over 15 amino acids. Trimming left V 2 bases short and J 4 bases short, with 14 bases between.

On this clonotype: The germline gene is not matched at one end of the junction; a read error may be the cause. This chain joins TRBV20-1 and TRBJ2-1; 11 nucleotides line up with TRBD2. There are 15 residues in the CDR3. Germline CDR1 and CDR2: DFQATT and SNEGSKA (reference sequence). CDR3 coding DNA: TGCAGCGTTAGCGGGGGGGCTCGAAGGGGGAATGAGCGGTTCTTC. Translating it yields CSVSGGARRGNERFF.

J is TRBJ2-4 and V is TRBV6-1, with D possibly matching TRBD2 (6 bases). This CDR3 has 17 residues. Germline V CDR1 and CDR2: MNHNS, SASEGT. Trimming stripped 3 bases from V and 0 bases from J, with 15 bases between. This CDR3 reads CASSERVGSVAKNIQYF. The CDR3 DNA sequence: TGTGCCAGCAGTGAGCGCGTCGGGAGCGTAGCCAAAAACATTCAGTACTTC.

The chain recombines TRBV5-1 with TRBJ1-5; tentative D call: TRBD1 (5 bases). Germline V gene lookup returns CDR1 SGHRS and CDR2 YFSETQ. Trimming stripped 0 bases from V and 8 bases from J, with 15 bases between. The CDR3 totals 15 residues. The CDR3 here is CASSLVPGGSKPQHF. CDR3 nucleotides: TGCGCCAGCAGCTTGGTCCCCGGGGGAAGCAAGCCCCAGCATTTT.

V gene TRBV12-3 or TRBV12-4 combines with J gene TRBJ2-7; TRBD2 matches 9 bases. The CDR3 runs 15 residues. Losses at the gene ends were 3 bases for V and 2 bases for J; bases not matched to a gene: 5. DNA for the CDR3: TGTGCCAGCAGTTTCGGGGGCGGGGGGGCCTACGAGCAGTACTTC. It encodes CASSFGGGGAYEQYF.

The chain joins TRBV19 to TRBJ1-5; a possible D gene is TRBD1 (5 bases). The germline gives CDR1 LNHDA, CDR2 SQIVND (reference sequence). CDR3 length: 14 residues. Trimming removed 7 bases from V and 11 bases from J, with 21 bases in between. CDR3 region: CASIAPGQSATQHF. The CDR3 DNA reads TGTGCCAGTATTGCCCCCGGACAATCGGCAACCCAGCATTTT.

The gene calls are TRBV5-1 and TRBJ1-2, with 8 bases that match TRBD1. The CDR3 runs to 15 residues. Trimming cost V 4 bases and J 0 bases; bases outside gene matches: 5. CDR1 SGHRS and CDR2 YFSETQ come from the germline V gene. CDR3 residues: CASSIGTGANYGYTF. The CDR3 DNA reads as TGCGCCAGCAGCATTGGGACAGGAGCTAACTATGGCTACACCTTC.

The rearrangement uses TRBV20-1 and TRBJ1-5; a weak D match, TRBD1 (5 bases). CDR1 and CDR2 (germline): DFQATT, SNEGSKA (reference sequence). Deletions cut 2 bases from V and 7 bases from J, with 15 bases between. This CDR3 is 14 amino acids long. CDR3 nucleotide sequence: TGCAGTGCTAGACAGGGTCGGGGGGGGCAGCCCCAGCATTTT. This sequence encodes CSARQGRGGQPQHF.

This sequence joins TRBV24-1 and TRBJ2-1, with D unresolved. The germline V gene encodes CDR1 KGHDR and CDR2 SFDVKD. V shed 1 base and J shed 4 bases, with 7 bases lying between them. The CDR3 sequence is 14 residues long. The CDR3 region is CATSDFSGYNEQFF. Written as DNA, the CDR3 is TGTGCCACCAGTGATTTCTCAGGTTACAATGAGCAGTTCTTC.

This sequence joins TRBV20-1 and TRBJ2-7, with D perhaps TRBD1 or TRBD2 (6 bases each). Per the germline V gene, CDR1 is DFQATT and CDR2 is SNEGSKA (reference sequence). The CDR3 loop spans 11 amino acids. The ends were cut back, 2 bases at V and 8 bases at J, with 10 bases in the middle. The CDR3 here is CSARSGGQQYF. The CDR3 nucleotides read TGCAGTGCTAGATCTGGGGGGCAGCAGTACTTC.

The chain carries TRBV7-6 and TRBJ1-2, with D unclear. The germline V gene has CDR1 SGHVS and CDR2 FNYEAQ. This CDR3 region has 13 residues. Trimming took 5 bases from V and 3 from J, leaving 10 bases between them. The CDR3 spells CASSVPGHYGYTF. The DNA of the CDR3 is TGTGCCAGCAGCGTTCCCGGGCACTATGGCTACACCTTC.

This clonotype has a handful of counts. This rearrangement joins TRBV20-1 to TRBJ1-4; tentative D call: TRBD1 (6 bases). V lost 5 bases, J lost 11 bases, and 21 bases lay in between. Germline V gives CDR1 DFQATT, CDR2 SNEGSKA (reference sequence). This CDR3 contains 14 residues. This chain's CDR3 is CSAWAGDTGTKLFF. The CDR3 region has the DNA TGCAGTGCTTGGGCAGGGGACACTGGTACTAAACTGTTTTTT.

This clonotype came up a few times. J is TRBJ1-1 and V is TRBV9, with 7 positions matching TRBD1. Germline V gene lookup returns CDR1 SGDLS and CDR2 YYNGEE. The length of the CDR3 is 15 residues. V shed 4 bases, J shed 1 base, and the junction held 7 bases outside the gene matches. The CDR3 DNA reads TGTGCCAGCAGCCGGAGGAGGGGGCAGAACACTGAAGCTTTCTTT. Protein sequence: CASSRRRGQNTEAFF.

The chain couples TRBV27 to TRBJ1-1; D is possibly TRBD1 (6 bases). Deletions cut 1 base from V and 6 bases from J, with 15 bases between. This CDR3 comprises 15 residues. CDR1 and CDR2 (germline): MNHEY, SMNVEV (reference sequence). The CDR3 region has the DNA TGTGCCAGCAGTTTATTTGGGGGGCGCATCGCTGAAGCTTTCTTT. Translated, it gives CASSLFGGRIAEAFF.

J is TRBJ2-7 and V is TRBV9, with 8 bases lining up with TRBD2. This CDR3 is built from 17 residues. Germline CDR1 reads SGDLS; CDR2 reads YYNGEE. V shed 2 bases and J 1 base; nucleotides not matched to a gene: 11. The CDR3: CASSVNQAAGGSYEQYF. The CDR3 DNA reads TGTGCCAGCAGCGTCAACCAAGCGGCGGGGGGTTCCTACGAGCAGTACTTC.

The chain couples TRBV19 to TRBJ1-2; D call uncertain. The CDR3 runs 12 residues. V lost 4 bases, J lost 5 bases, and 8 bases lay in between. The germline V gene has CDR1 LNHDA and CDR2 SQIVND (reference sequence). CDR3 loop: CASSREPYGYTF. CDR3 nucleotide sequence: TGTGCCAGTAGTAGGGAGCCTTATGGCTACACCTTC.

The V and J genes are TRBV20-1 and TRBJ2-3, with 7 bases matching TRBD2. The CDR3 runs to 14 residues. J was trimmed by 2 bases and V by 5 bases; bases with no gene match: 7. Germline-derived CDR1 and CDR2 are DFQATT and SNEGSKA (reference sequence). CDR3 protein: CSAPTSAATDTQYF. The CDR3 bases are TGCAGTGCTCCAACTAGCGCGGCCACAGATACGCAGTATTTT.

The chain carries TRBV2 and TRBJ2-1; TRBD2 aligns across 12 bases. In germline, CDR1 is SNHLY, CDR2 FYNNEI. CDR3 length: 15 residues. J lost 9 bases, V lost 5 bases, and 8 bases had no gene match. DNA of the CDR3: TGTGCCAGCAGTTCTAGCGGGGGGGCTTCAGGTGAGCAGTTCTTC. Protein sequence: CASSSSGGASGEQFF. The variable domain in full, with the rest retrieved from reference TRBV2 and TRBJ2-1, is EPEVTQTPSHQVTQMGQEVILRCVPISNHLYFYWYRQILGQKVEFLVSFYNNEISEKSEIFDDQFSVERPDGSNFTLKIRSTKLEDSAMYFCASSSSGGASGEQFFGPGTRLTVL.

This clonotype was observed a handful of times. CDR3 nucleotide sequence: TGTGCCACAAGGGTAGGGGTGAACACCGGGGAGCTGTTTTTT. It translates to CATRVGVNTGELFF. The chain uses TRBV6-1 and TRBJ2-2; maybe TRBD1 (5 bases). The ends were cut back, 10 bases at V and 1 base at J, with 13 bases in the middle. From germline, CDR1 is MNHNS and CDR2 SASEGT. The CDR3 is 14 amino acids.

The chain couples TRBV7-6 to TRBJ1-3; D is unclear. Per germline, CDR1 SGHVS and CDR2 FNYEAQ. The germline V and J ends were trimmed by 1 base and 5 bases, with 6 bases remaining between them. The CDR3 extends over 13 amino acids. The CDR3 loop is CASSLDWRNTIYF. Written as DNA, the CDR3 is TGTGCCAGCAGCTTAGACTGGCGAAACACCATATATTTT.

This clonotype was seen more than once but under ten times. V gene TRBV7-2 combines with J gene TRBJ1-1; D is undetermined. Per germline, CDR1 SGHTA and CDR2 FQGNSA. Trimming shortened V by 5 bases and J by 1 base, and 11 bases separated the two germline ends. The CDR3 is 14 amino acids. CDR3 sequence: CASSPNGPNTEAFF. The CDR3 DNA reads as TGTGCCAGCAGCCCGAATGGCCCGAACACTGAAGCTTTCTTT.

V and J are TRBV12-3 or TRBV12-4 and TRBJ1-1; a possible D gene is TRBD1 (5 bases). V dropped 7 bases and J dropped 2 bases, with 14 bases sitting between them. This CDR3 contains 14 residues. The CDR3 here is CASIPQGHNTEAFF. The DNA of the CDR3 is TGTGCCAGCATACCCCAGGGTCATAACACTGAAGCTTTCTTT.